This T cell receptor (beta chain) was recorded in a study of spatial heterogeneity in lung cancer. In the study overall: The study observed each unique TCR and UMI combination more than ten times on average in raw reads.

Every TCR cDNA molecule bore its own unique molecular identifier. A single record per CDR3 protein comes from TCRdb applying MiXCR to the 5' RACE reads. The sample lists several thousand distinct CDR3 sequences, around a sixth occurring once. This CDR3 is built from 12 residues. Germline CDR1 and CDR2: DFQATT and SNEGSKA (reference sequence). V was cut by 6 bases and J by 5 bases, with 14 bases left in between. This clonotype turned up a few times. The time point denotes: sample taken at primary tumor resection. Untreated early-stage non-small cell lung cancer patients, 70 to 85 in total, were the donors. Unsorted samples of tumor, nontumor lung or frozen PBMC had their whole RNA sequenced.

This sample comprised normal lung tissue next to the tumor, obtained at surgery. This TCR came from a male donor with early-stage non-small cell lung cancer. The genes are TRBV20-1 and TRBJ2-7, with D maybe TRBD1 (5 bases). As DNA, the CDR3 is TGCAGTGCCCAATGGACATCCCACGAGCAGTACTTC. Amino acids: CSAQWTSHEQYF.